These 24 T cell receptor beta chains were sequenced from one sample in a study of siplizumab effects on memory and regulatory T cells. This table comes from immunoSEQ multiplex PCR, and its TCRdb copy is limited to in-frame clones, with some not included. The sample contains some 100,000 clones, more than 90% of which appear only once. The sample taken for sequencing was CD4+ T cells sorted from blood. These receptors originate from a human donor in good health. Some clones in this sample may be carry-over from other donors' samples.

This chain connects TRBV6-5 to TRBJ2-7; TRBD1 might be the D (5 bases). Looked up from germline, CDR1 is MNHEY and CDR2 is SVGAGI. V dropped 6 bases and J dropped 3 bases, with 6 bases sitting between them. The CDR3 sequence is 11 residues long. The CDR3 loop reads CASSRDYEQYF. CDR3 nucleotides: TGTGCCAGCAGCAGGGACTACGAGCAGTACTTC.

The rearrangement joins TRBV7-2 to TRBJ2-5; perhaps TRBD2 as D (5 bases). Trimming took off 5 bases at V and 5 bases at J, with 12 bases between the two ends. The CDR3 consists of 13 residues. Germline loops: CDR1 SGHTA, CDR2 FQGNSA. The CDR3 bases are TGTGCCAGCAGCAAAAGCGGCCGGGAGACCCAGTACTTC. It yields the protein CASSKSGRETQYF.

The rearrangement joins TRBV28 to TRBJ1-5; 8 bases are a match to TRBD1. This CDR3 is 16 amino acids long. In germline, CDR1 is MDHEN, CDR2 SYDVKM. After removal of 4 bases from V and 6 bases from J, the junction contained 11 bases not matched to a gene. CDR3 in amino acids: CASSSTTGVPGQPQHF. CDR3 bases: TGTGCCAGCAGTTCTACGACAGGGGTCCCGGGTCAGCCCCAGCATTTT.

CDR3 coding DNA: TGTGCCAGCAGCCCCGGACAGAAGATGAACACTGAAGCTTTCTTT. Protein product: CASSPGQKMNTEAFF. This chain uses TRBV7-9 with TRBJ1-1; D perhaps matches TRBD1 (6 bases). CDR3 length: 15 residues. From germline, CDR1 is SEHNR and CDR2 FQNEAQ (reference sequence). Trimming took off 5 bases at V and 0 bases at J, with 13 bases between the two ends.

V is TRBV5-6 and J is TRBJ1-6; unclear D gene. Germline CDR1 reads SGHDT; CDR2 reads YYEEEE. V was pared by 4 bases and J by 9 bases, with 11 bases between. The CDR3 has 13 amino acids. The CDR3 DNA reads TGTGCCAGCAGCCGCTTGACCACTTCACCCCTCCACTTT. Its translation is CASSRLTTSPLHF.

This clone came up once. The chain carries TRBV18 and TRBJ2-1; 10 bases align to TRBD2. Germline V lookup: CDR1 KGHSH, CDR2 LQKENI. The CDR3 extends over 15 amino acids. V lost 3 bases, J lost 9 bases, and 8 bases stayed unmatched. The CDR3 is CASSPRLAGEVEQFF. In DNA, the CDR3 is TGTGCCAGCTCACCGAGGCTAGCGGGAGAGGTTGAGCAGTTCTTC.

J is TRBJ1-5 and V is TRBV7-9; possible D gene TRBD1, 6 bases. The V end was cut by 8 bases, the J end by 6 bases, with 32 bases between. CDR3 length: 19 residues. Germline V gene sequence: CDR1 SEHNR, CDR2 FQNEAQ (reference sequence). CDR3 loop: CASPVTHPGGRGPGQPQHF. The CDR3 nucleotides are TGTGCCAGCCCAGTGACGCACCCTGGGGGGCGGGGGCCTGGTCAGCCCCAGCATTTT.

Turning to this clone: Different DNA sequences within this sample yield the same CDR3. The chain has TRBV18 and TRBJ2-5; D unclear. Trimming removed 1 base from V and 4 bases from J, with 4 bases in between. The CDR3 runs to 12 residues. Per germline, CDR1 KGHSH and CDR2 LQKENI. The CDR3 loop reads CASSPRGETQYF. DNA of the CDR3: TGTGCCAGCTCACCACGAGGAGAGACCCAGTACTTC.

The chain links TRBV5-4 to TRBJ2-2, with D hard to call. The V and J ends lost 1 base and 0 bases respectively, with 7 bases between them. CDR1 and CDR2 (germline): SGHNT, YYREEE (reference sequence). This CDR3 has 15 residues. The CDR3 sequence is CASSLTVTNTGELFF. The CDR3 nucleotides are TGTGCCAGCAGCTTGACAGTAACGAACACCGGGGAGCTGTTTTTT.

This rearrangement joins TRBV10-2 to TRBJ1-1; D gene uncertain. Germline CDR1 reads WSHSY; CDR2 reads SAAADI. V lost 8 bases to trimming and J lost 2 bases, with 9 bases between them. This CDR3 region has 12 residues. Written as DNA, the CDR3 is TGCGCCAGCCGCGTTATCAACACTGAAGCTTTCTTT. Its translation: CASRVINTEAFF.

The rearrangement uses TRBV6-6 and TRBJ2-7; D is unclear. CDR3 length: 15 residues. CDR1 MNHNY and CDR2 SVGAGI come from the germline V gene (reference sequence). Trimming left V 1 base short and J 0 bases short, with 10 bases between. CDR3 in amino acids: CASSYLDPDSYEQYF. CDR3 coding DNA: TGTGCCAGCAGTTACTTGGACCCCGACTCCTACGAGCAGTACTTC.

The rearrangement links TRBV5-1 to TRBJ2-7; possible D gene TRBD2, 6 bases. CDR1 and CDR2 (germline): SGHRS, YFSETQ. With 4 bases removed from V and 1 base from J, the gap between germline ends came to 21 bases. The CDR3 loop spans 17 amino acids. For the CDR3, the DNA is TGCGCCAGCAGCCGCAGGTCTAGCGCCCGAGGGTCCTACGAGCAGTACTTC. As protein: CASSRRSSARGSYEQYF.

This sequence joins TRBV10-2 and TRBJ1-2; D ambiguous. CDR3 length: 18 residues. Trimming shortened V by 3 bases and J by 1 base, and 21 bases separated the two germline ends. From germline, CDR1 is WSHSY and CDR2 SAAADI. CDR3 nucleotides: TGCGCCAGCAGTGACGTCGGCAGATCTTCTCTACTTAACTATGGCTACACCTTC. It is translated as CASSDVGRSSLLNYGYTF.

The gene calls are TRBV19 and TRBJ2-2, with 13 bases aligning to TRBD2. The CDR3 runs to 18 residues. Trimming at V came to 7 bases and at J to 5 bases, leaving 13 bases not matched to a gene. CDR1 LNHDA and CDR2 SQIVND come from the germline V gene (reference sequence). The CDR3 DNA reads as TGTGCCAGTAAGGGGGAAAGGACTAGCGGGAGTATAACCGGGGAGCTGTTTTTT. This codes for CASKGERTSGSITGELFF.

The CDR3 DNA is TGTGCCAGCAGCTTTTCAGGGGATGGCTACACCTTC. Translated, it gives CASSFSGDGYTF. The chain is built from TRBV5-6 and TRBJ1-2; D perhaps matches TRBD1 (6 bases). The CDR3 contains 12 residues. V shed 2 bases and J shed 6 bases, with 8 bases lying between them. Germline CDR1 SGHDT, CDR2 YYEEEE. Together with reference TRBV5-6 and TRBJ1-2, the CDR3 gives the full variable domain: DAGVTQSPTHLIKTRGQQVTLRCSPKSGHDTVSWYQQALGQGPQFIFQYYEEEERQRGNFPDRFSGHQFPNYSSELNVNALLLGDSALYLCASSFSGDGYTFGSGTRLTVV.

This clone has a single count. The V and J genes are TRBV7-2 and TRBJ2-3; TRBD2 aligns across 8 bases. Germline lookup yields CDR1 SGHTA and CDR2 FQGNSA. Unmatched junction bases numbered 7, after V lost 5 bases and J lost 0 bases. CDR3 size: 16 residues. The CDR3 nucleotides read TGTGCCAGCAGCCGCAGGACTAGCCCCAGCACAGATACGCAGTATTTT. Amino acids: CASSRRTSPSTDTQYF.

The V and J genes are TRBV7-2 and TRBJ2-1; TRBD2 aligns across 8 bases. J was trimmed by 4 bases and V by 3 bases; bases with no gene match: 5. The CDR3 covers 15 residues. Germline V gene lookup returns CDR1 SGHTA and CDR2 FQGNSA. CDR3: CASSLAGGPYNEQFF. The CDR3 region has the DNA TGTGCCAGCAGCTTGGCGGGAGGACCGTACAATGAGCAGTTCTTC. Combining the CDR3 with reference TRBV7-2 and TRBJ2-1 gives the whole variable domain GAGVSQSPSNKVTEKGKDVELRCDPISGHTALYWYRQSLGQGLEFLIYFQGNSAPDKSGLPSDRFSAERTGGSVSTLTIQRTQQEDSAVYLCASSLAGGPYNEQFFGPGTRLTVL.

The V gene is TRBV28, the J gene TRBJ2-7; 12 nucleotides match TRBD2. CDR1 is MDHEN, CDR2 SYDVKM, per germline. The length of the CDR3 is 16 residues. V gave up 2 bases and J gave up 2 bases; unmatched junction bases: 4. CDR3 DNA sequence: TGTGCCAGCAGTTTAGAACTAGCGGGAGGCCCCTACGAGCAGTACTTC. Translated: CASSLELAGGPYEQYF. Full variable domain (missing parts from reference TRBV28 and TRBJ2-7): DVKVTQSSRYLVKRTGEKVFLECVQDMDHENMFWYRQDPGLGLRLIYFSYDVKMKEKGDIPEGYSVSREKKERFSLILESASTNQTSMYLCASSLELAGGPYEQYFGPGTRLTVT.

The rearrangement uses TRBV6-6 and TRBJ1-2; D remains unclear. CDR1 is MNHNY and CDR2 is SVGAGI in the germline V gene (reference sequence). The CDR3 length is 14 residues. The V gene lost 0 bases and the J gene lost 4 bases, with 9 bases spanning the gap. The CDR3 loop is CASSYSDKGYGYTF. As DNA, the CDR3 is TGTGCCAGCAGTTACTCCGACAAAGGCTATGGCTACACCTTC.

The rearrangement links TRBV9 to TRBJ2-1; 8 bases line up with TRBD1. The CDR3 runs to 14 residues. Germline CDR1 is SGDLS and CDR2 is YYNGEE. Trimming cost V 4 bases and J 4 bases; bases outside gene matches: 4. CDR3 bases: TGTGCCAGCAGCATCGACAGGGGTTACAATGAGCAGTTCTTC. Amino acid sequence: CASSIDRGYNEQFF. The whole variable domain, filled in from reference TRBV9 and TRBJ2-1, reads DSGVTQTPKHLITATGQRVTLRCSPRSGDLSVYWYQQSLDQGLQFLIQYYNGEERAKGNILERFSAQQFPDLHSELNLSSLELGDSALYFCASSIDRGYNEQFFGPGTRLTVL.

This CDR3 reads CASSLGTSGSNEQFF. In nucleotides, the CDR3 is TGTGCCAGCAGTTTAGGTACTAGTGGATCCAATGAGCAGTTCTTC. The genes are TRBV28 and TRBJ2-1; D might be TRBD2 (5 bases). CDR3 length equals 15 residues. Trimming left V 2 bases short and J 6 bases short, with 14 bases between. CDR1 is MDHEN, CDR2 SYDVKM, per germline.

This rearrangement joins TRBV7-3 to TRBJ2-6; possibly TRBD1 for D (6 bases). The germline gives CDR1 SGHTA, CDR2 FQGTGA. CDR3 length: 16 residues. Trimming removed 5 bases from V and 7 bases from J, with 18 bases in between. CDR3 residues: CASSPGQPNFANVLTF. The CDR3 nucleotides read TGTGCCAGCAGCCCGGGACAACCTAACTTCGCCAACGTCCTGACTTTC. The variable domain in full, completed from reference TRBV7-3 and TRBJ2-6, reads GAGVSQTPSNKVTEKGKYVELRCDPISGHTALYWYRQSLGQGPEFLIYFQGTGAADDSGLPNDRFFAVRPEGSVSTLKIQRTERGDSAVYLCASSPGQPNFANVLTFGAGSRLTVL.

V is TRBV29-1 and J is TRBJ2-7, with TRBD1 matching 9 bases. The germline V gene has CDR1 SQVTM and CDR2 ANQGSEA. V gave up 6 bases and J gave up 5 bases; unmatched junction bases: 8. This CDR3 spans 13 amino acids. This chain's CDR3 is CSVYKTGGDEQYF. The CDR3 DNA reads TGCAGCGTCTACAAGACAGGGGGAGACGAGCAGTACTTC.

V gene TRBV5-1 combines with J gene TRBJ2-1; 7 bases line up with TRBD2. In germline, CDR1 is SGHRS, CDR2 YFSETQ. CDR3 length: 15 residues. J lost 7 bases, V lost 4 bases, and 11 bases had no gene match. This chain's CDR3 is CASSPGTNYKNEQFF. CDR3 in DNA: TGCGCCAGCAGCCCCGGGACTAACTACAAAAATGAGCAGTTCTTC.